This TCR beta chain is from a study of T cells in tuberculosis. Study-level points and caveats: Active tuberculosis alpha repertoires lay closer to GMM-specific TCRs than controls'.

Here immunoSEQ multiplex PCR was the method, and the copy in TCRdb shows in-frame clones only, minus some. The sample consists of about 29,000 clones, more than 85% of them appearing once. Adolescents were screened for latent TB by skin test and IGRA. Unsorted cryopreserved PBMC were sequenced, averaging about 100,000 T cells per clinical donor. Notes on this clone: Its antigen is as yet unknown.

This clonotype was sampled from a donor between 5 and 29 years old with latent tuberculosis or without tuberculosis infection. Sequences were obtained from PBMCs.

CDR3 coding DNA: TGTGCCAGCAGTTACAGCTCCGGGTATGAGCAGTTCTTC. This translates into CASSYSSGYEQFF. The V gene is TRBV6-6, the J gene TRBJ2-1; no definite D call. CDR1 and CDR2 (germline): MNHNY, SVGAGI (reference sequence). The CDR3 totals 13 residues. Trimming cost V 2 bases and J 8 bases, with 10 bases left between them.